The T cell receptor (beta chain) described here comes from a study of vaccination and CD4 T cells after COVID-19. The V and J ends lost 1 base and 16 bases, in that order; junction bases with no gene match: 3. Germline V gene data show CDR1 as DFQATT and CDR2 as SNEGSKA (reference sequence). CDR3 length: 10 amino acids. Worth noting for this clonotype: Its antigen is not known.

Regarding the study as a whole: Median counts of SARS-CoV-2-reactive clonotypes increased from approximately 21 to 40; this difference was not significant.

The Oncomine TCR Beta short-read assay was applied to DNA of cultured CD4+ T cells. TCRdb analysed the PCR reads with MiXCR anew, one entry per CDR3 protein. Found here are about 6,400 distinct CDR3 sequences, roughly 48% of them singletons; the top ten hold around 27%. Documented treatment: approximately 9-day PBMC culture with coronavirus spike peptide pools or control peptides (ViraFEST assay). Ahead of the COVID-19 pandemic (2011-2018), the CD4+ T cells of the unexposed donor were collected. Using peptide pools, antigen-specific T cells were expanded in ViraFEST before TCRs were sequenced. The chain links TRBV20-1 to TRBJ2-4, with 8 positions matching TRBD2. The TCR originated in a human donor in good health. Sequenced material: CD4+ T cells from blood, cultured in vitro. CDR3 sequence (DNA): TGCAGTGCTAGAGCGGGAGGGGAATACTTC. This codes for CSARAGGEYF.